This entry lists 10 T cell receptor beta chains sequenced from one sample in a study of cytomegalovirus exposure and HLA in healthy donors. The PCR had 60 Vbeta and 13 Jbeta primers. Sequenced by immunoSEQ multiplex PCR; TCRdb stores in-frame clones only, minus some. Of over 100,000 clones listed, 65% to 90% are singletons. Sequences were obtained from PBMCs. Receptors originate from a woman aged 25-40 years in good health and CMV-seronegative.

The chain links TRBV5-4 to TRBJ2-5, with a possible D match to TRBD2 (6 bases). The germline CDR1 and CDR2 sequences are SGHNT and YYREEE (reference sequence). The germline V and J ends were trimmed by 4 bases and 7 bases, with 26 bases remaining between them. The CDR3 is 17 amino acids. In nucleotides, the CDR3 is TGTGCCAGCAGCCCAAGAGGGCTGTGGCGGGAAAAGGGGACCCAGTACTTC. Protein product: CASSPRGLWREKGTQYF.

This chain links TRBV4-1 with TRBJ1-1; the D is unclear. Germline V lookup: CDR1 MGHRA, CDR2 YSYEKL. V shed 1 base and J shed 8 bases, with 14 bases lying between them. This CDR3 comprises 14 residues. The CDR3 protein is CASSQVELTGEAFF. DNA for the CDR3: TGCGCCAGCAGCCAAGTTGAATTGACGGGGGAAGCTTTCTTT.

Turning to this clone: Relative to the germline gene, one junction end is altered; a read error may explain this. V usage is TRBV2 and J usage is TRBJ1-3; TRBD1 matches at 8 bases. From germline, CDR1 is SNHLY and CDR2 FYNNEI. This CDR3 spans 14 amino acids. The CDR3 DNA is TGTGCCAGCAGCGCAGAAGGACAGGGAAGGGCCCTAGATTTT. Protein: CASSAEGQGRALDF.

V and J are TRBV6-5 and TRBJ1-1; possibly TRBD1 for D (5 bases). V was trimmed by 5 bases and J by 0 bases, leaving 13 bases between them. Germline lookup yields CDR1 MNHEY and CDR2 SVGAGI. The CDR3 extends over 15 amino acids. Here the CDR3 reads CASSRGFGMNTEAFF. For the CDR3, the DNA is TGTGCCAGCAGTAGGGGTTTCGGAATGAACACTGAAGCTTTCTTT.

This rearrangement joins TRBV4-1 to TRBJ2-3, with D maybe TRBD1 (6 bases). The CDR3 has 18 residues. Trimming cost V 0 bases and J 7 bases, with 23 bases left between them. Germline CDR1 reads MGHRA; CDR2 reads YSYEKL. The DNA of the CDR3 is TGCGCCAGCAGCCAAGATAGCCTGGTGGGGGACACACGATATACGCAGTATTTT. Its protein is CASSQDSLVGDTRYTQYF.

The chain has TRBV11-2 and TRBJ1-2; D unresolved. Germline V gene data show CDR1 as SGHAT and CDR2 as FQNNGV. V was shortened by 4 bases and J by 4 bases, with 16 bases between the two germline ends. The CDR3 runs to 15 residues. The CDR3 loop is CASSSLAGNIYGYTF. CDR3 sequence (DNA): TGTGCCAGCAGCTCTCTAGCGGGCAATATCTATGGCTACACCTTC.

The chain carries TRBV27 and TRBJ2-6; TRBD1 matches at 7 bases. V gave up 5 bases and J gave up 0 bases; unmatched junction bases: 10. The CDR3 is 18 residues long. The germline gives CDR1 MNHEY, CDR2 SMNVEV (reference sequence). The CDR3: CASSQSRTGSSGANVLTF. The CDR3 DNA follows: TGTGCCAGCAGTCAAAGTAGGACAGGCAGCTCTGGGGCCAACGTCCTGACTTTC.

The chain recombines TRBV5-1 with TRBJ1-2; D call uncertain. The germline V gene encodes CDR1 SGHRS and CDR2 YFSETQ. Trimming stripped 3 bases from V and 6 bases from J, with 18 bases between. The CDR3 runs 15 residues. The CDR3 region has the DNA TGCGCCAGCAGCTCGAGCGGCACCCCGGGAGATGGCTACACCTTC. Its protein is CASSSSGTPGDGYTF.

This CDR3 reads CASSIRTGVEKLFF. The CDR3 DNA follows: TGTGCCAGTAGTATAAGAACAGGGGTTGAAAAACTGTTTTTT. The chain combines TRBV19 with TRBJ1-4; the match to TRBD1 covers 7 bases. The ends lost 2 bases at V and 7 bases at J; junction bases unmatched: 4. CDR1 is LNHDA and CDR2 is SQIVND in the germline V gene (reference sequence). CDR3 length: 14 residues.

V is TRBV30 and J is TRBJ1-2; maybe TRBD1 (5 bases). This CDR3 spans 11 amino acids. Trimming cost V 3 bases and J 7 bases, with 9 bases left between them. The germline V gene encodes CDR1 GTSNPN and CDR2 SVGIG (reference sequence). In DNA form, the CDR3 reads TGTGCCTGGAGAGTGGGGGGTGGCTACACCTTC. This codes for CAWRVGGGYTF.